The 16 T cell receptor beta chains in this list originate from one sample, sequenced in a study of regulatory T cells in long-lasting Graves disease. iRepertoire HTBI primers and Arm-PCR of CDR3 regions built TCR beta libraries. TCRdb fed the multiplex PCR reads into MiXCR, producing one record per CDR3 protein. The table includes some 450,000 distinct CDR3 sequences, about a sixth detected once. As for time point: newly diagnosed GD, antithyroid drugs for less than 3 months. PBMCs provided the RNA from which the TCR library was made. The same data also contributed to another study, on T cells in Graves' hyperthyroidism and ophthalmopathy.

Here the sequenced sample was peripheral blood mononuclear cells (PBMCs), taken at new diagnosis, from a patient treated with antithyroid drugs. The source is a woman in her 30s with Graves disease.

The genes are TRBV19 and TRBJ2-7; 7 bases line up with TRBD1. Germline CDR1 reads LNHDA; CDR2 reads SQIVND (reference sequence). J lost 0 bases, V lost 4 bases, and 9 bases had no gene match. This CDR3 region has 16 residues. The CDR3 sequence is CASSRAGQASSYEQYF. CDR3 DNA sequence: TGTGCCAGTAGTAGGGCCGGACAGGCAAGCTCCTACGAGCAGTACTTC.

This clonotype appeared many times. This chain connects TRBV6-2 or TRBV6-3 to TRBJ2-7; TRBD2 is a possible D gene (6 bases). Deletions cut 2 bases from V and 6 bases from J, with 14 bases between. CDR1 MNHEY and CDR2 SVGEGT come from the germline V gene. The CDR3 runs 14 residues. The CDR3 protein is CASSYKGLLTEQYF. DNA of the CDR3: TGTGCCAGCAGTTACAAGGGACTTCTTACCGAGCAGTACTTC.

This clonotype was detected ten times or more. The chain employs TRBV9 and TRBJ2-3; possible D gene TRBD2, 6 bases. CDR3 length: 14 amino acids. Germline V gene sequence: CDR1 SGDLS, CDR2 YYNGEE. Between the trimmed V and J ends, which lost 4 bases and 6 bases, there was a span of 15 bases. In nucleotides, the CDR3 is TGTGCCAGCAGCCCCGATCGACTAGAGGATACGCAGTATTTT. Translated, it gives CASSPDRLEDTQYF.

The chain carries TRBV29-1 and TRBJ2-1; 8 bases align to TRBD2. This CDR3 has 15 residues. The trim removed 5 bases at V and 6 bases at J, leaving 12 bases unmatched. Germline V CDR1 and CDR2: SQVTM, ANQGSEA. CDR3 amino acids: CSVLRAAGGGNEQFF. The CDR3 nucleotides read TGCAGCGTTCTAAGAGCGGCCGGGGGGGGCAATGAGCAGTTCTTC.

There are many counts of this clonotype. The rearrangement links TRBV3-1 to TRBJ2-1; 8 bases map to TRBD2. This CDR3 region has 16 residues. After removal of 0 bases from V and 8 bases from J, the junction contained 9 bases not matched to a gene. Looked up from germline, CDR1 is LGHDT and CDR2 is YNNKEL (reference sequence). CDR3 DNA: TGTGCCAGCAGCCAAGACCGGACTAGCCCGTTGGATGAGCAGTTCTTC. As protein: CASSQDRTSPLDEQFF.

The table lists this clonotype with many counts. The V call is TRBV12-3 or TRBV12-4, the J call TRBJ1-5; D is undetermined. Trimming pared 2 bases from V and 4 bases from J, leaving 15 bases between. The CDR3 sequence is 16 residues long. The CDR3 nucleotides read TGTGCCAGCAGTTTAAGTTCTGGGCTTGTGAATCAGCCCCAGCATTTT. This gives the protein CASSLSSGLVNQPQHF.

This clonotype was observed many times. The chain recombines TRBV28 with TRBJ1-4, with 8 bases fitting TRBD1. The CDR3 length is 15 residues. V was pared by 5 bases and J by 8 bases, with 10 bases of the junction left unmatched. The germline gives CDR1 MDHEN, CDR2 SYDVKM. CDR3 in DNA: TGTGCCAGCAGTGATTACAGGGGGTTGGGAGAAAAACTGTTTTTT. It yields the protein CASSDYRGLGEKLFF.

The V gene is TRBV28, the J gene TRBJ1-5, with D maybe TRBD1 (5 bases). CDR1 is MDHEN, CDR2 SYDVKM, per germline. V lost 10 bases to trimming and J lost 9 bases, with 25 bases between them. The CDR3 loop spans 15 amino acids. CDR3 DNA sequence: TGTGCCACCACCCCCGGGGCCGGAGAGTCGGGGCCCCAGCATTTT. Amino acids: CATTPGAGESGPQHF.

This clonotype was seen at least ten times. The gene calls are TRBV6-1 and TRBJ2-1, with 10 bases aligning to TRBD1. Germline V gives CDR1 MNHNS, CDR2 SASEGT. V lost 3 bases and J lost 2; bases outside the gene matches: 1. The CDR3 consists of 15 residues. The CDR3 region has the DNA TGTGCCAGCAGTGAGACAGGGGGCGCCTACAATGAGCAGTTCTTC. Translating gives CASSETGGAYNEQFF.

This clonotype was found many times. The CDR3 spells CASSVDRGQPQHF. In DNA form, the CDR3 reads TGTGCCAGCAGTGTGGACAGGGGTCAGCCCCAGCATTTT. The chain couples TRBV12-3 or TRBV12-4 to TRBJ1-5; TRBD1 matches at 9 bases. This CDR3 region has 13 residues. With 5 bases clipped from V and 6 bases from J, the junction kept 2 bases outside the gene matches.

The chain combines TRBV6-1 with TRBJ2-4, with D perhaps given as TRBD1 or TRBD2 (6 bases each). Germline CDR1 and CDR2: MNHNS and SASEGT. The CDR3 covers 13 residues. The V end was cut by 6 bases, the J end by 8 bases, with 14 bases between. DNA for the CDR3: TGTGCCAGCAGAACCGGGGGCTTTGACATTCAGTACTTC. Translated, it gives CASRTGGFDIQYF.

With regard to this clonotype: A read error is the likely source, as a far larger clone sits one nucleotide away. The chain employs TRBV28 and TRBJ2-1, with D unclear. The CDR3 contains 13 residues. V was shortened by 3 bases and J by 10 bases, with 13 bases between the two germline ends. CDR1 and CDR2 (germline): MDHEN, SYDVKM. CDR3 bases: TGTGCCAGCAGTTTCCCCCCACTTTACGAGCAGTTCTTC. As protein: CASSFPPLYEQFF.

The chain carries TRBV19 and TRBJ1-4, with 7 bases aligning to TRBD1. Germline-derived CDR1 and CDR2 are LNHDA and SQIVND (reference sequence). The CDR3 sequence is 16 residues long. V shed 4 bases and J 4 bases; nucleotides not matched to a gene: 9. The CDR3 reads CASSTFRTGLNEKLFF. The CDR3 region has the DNA TGTGCCAGTAGTACCTTCCGGACAGGCCTTAATGAAAAACTGTTTTTT. The full variable domain, rest sourced from reference TRBV19 and TRBJ1-4, is DGGITQSPKYLFRKEGQNVTLSCEQNLNHDAMYWYRQDPGQGLRLIYYSQIVNDFQKGDIAEGYSVSREKKESFPLTVTSAQKNPTAFYLCASSTFRTGLNEKLFFGSGTQLSVL.

The table lists this clonotype with many counts. This rearrangement joins TRBV7-2 to TRBJ1-1; possibly TRBD1 for D (5 bases). Germline-derived CDR1 and CDR2 are SGHTA and FQGNSA. The CDR3 runs 15 residues. Trimming shortened V by 1 base and J by 0 bases, and 9 bases separated the two germline ends. CDR3 nucleotides: TGTGCCAGCAGCTTAGAAGGGACGGTGAACACTGAAGCTTTCTTT. Its protein is CASSLEGTVNTEAFF.

This chain connects TRBV7-2 to TRBJ2-7, with TRBD1 identical over 9 bases. J lost 3 bases, V lost 3 bases, and 6 bases had no gene match. Germline CDR1 reads SGHTA; CDR2 reads FQGNSA. This CDR3 has 15 residues. CDR3 region: CASSFDGTGNYEQYF. CDR3 bases: TGTGCCAGCAGCTTTGATGGGACAGGGAACTACGAGCAGTACTTC.

As regards this clonotype: Possible read error: a much larger clone is one base away. The rearrangement joins TRBV7-3 to TRBJ1-5, with 9 nucleotides matching TRBD1. The CDR3 length is 15 residues. The germline V gene encodes CDR1 SGHTA and CDR2 FQGTGA. Here the CDR3 reads CANSEGQGWLQPQHF. The CDR3 DNA is TGTGCCAACAGCGAAGGACAGGGGTGGTTACAGCCCCAGCATTTT.